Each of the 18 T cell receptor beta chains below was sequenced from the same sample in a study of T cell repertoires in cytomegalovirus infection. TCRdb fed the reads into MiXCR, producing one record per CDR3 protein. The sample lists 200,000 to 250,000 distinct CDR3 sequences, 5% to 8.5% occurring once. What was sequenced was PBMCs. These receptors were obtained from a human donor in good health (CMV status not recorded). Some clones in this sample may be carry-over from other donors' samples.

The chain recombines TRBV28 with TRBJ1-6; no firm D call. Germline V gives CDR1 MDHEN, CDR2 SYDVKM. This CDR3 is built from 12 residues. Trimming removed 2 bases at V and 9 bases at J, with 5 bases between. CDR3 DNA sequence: TGTGCCAGCAGTTTAAAAAGTTCACCCCTCCACTTT. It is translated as CASSLKSSPLHF. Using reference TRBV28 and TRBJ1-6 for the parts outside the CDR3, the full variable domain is DVKVTQSSRYLVKRTGEKVFLECVQDMDHENMFWYRQDPGLGLRLIYFSYDVKMKEKGDIPEGYSVSREKKERFSLILESASTNQTSMYLCASSLKSSPLHFGNGTRLTVT.

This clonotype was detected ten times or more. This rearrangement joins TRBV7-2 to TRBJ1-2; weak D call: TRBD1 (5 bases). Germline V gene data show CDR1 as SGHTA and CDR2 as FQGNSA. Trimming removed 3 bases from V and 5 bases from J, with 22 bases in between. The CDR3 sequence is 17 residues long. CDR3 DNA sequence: TGTGCCAGCAGCTTGGGGGGGAGGTCTCACATATCATATGGCTACACCTTC. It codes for CASSLGGRSHISYGYTF.

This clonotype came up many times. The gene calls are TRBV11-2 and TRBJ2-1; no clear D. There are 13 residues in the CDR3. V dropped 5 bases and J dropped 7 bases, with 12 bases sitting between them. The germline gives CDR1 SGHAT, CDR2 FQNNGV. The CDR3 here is CASSTEQMNEQFF. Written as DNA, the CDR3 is TGTGCCAGCAGCACGGAGCAGATGAATGAGCAGTTCTTC.

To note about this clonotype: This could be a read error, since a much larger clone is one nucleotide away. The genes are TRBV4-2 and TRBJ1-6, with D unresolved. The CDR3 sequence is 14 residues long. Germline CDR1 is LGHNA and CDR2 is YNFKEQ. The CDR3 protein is CASSQDPDNSPLYF. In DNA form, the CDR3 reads TGTGCCAGCAGCCAAGACCCTGATAATTCACCCCTCTACTTT.

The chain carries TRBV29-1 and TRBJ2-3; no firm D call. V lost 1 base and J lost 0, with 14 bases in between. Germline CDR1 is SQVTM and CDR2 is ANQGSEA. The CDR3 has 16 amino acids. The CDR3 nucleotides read TGCAGCGTTGAAGGGGTCCCCCCCTCTAGCACAGATACGCAGTATTTT. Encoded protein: CSVEGVPPSSTDTQYF.

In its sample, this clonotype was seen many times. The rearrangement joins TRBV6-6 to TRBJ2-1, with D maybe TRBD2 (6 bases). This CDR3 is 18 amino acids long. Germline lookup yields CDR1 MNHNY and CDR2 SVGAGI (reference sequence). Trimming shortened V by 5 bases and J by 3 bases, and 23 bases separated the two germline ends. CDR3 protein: CASSTDRRLGGIYNEQFF. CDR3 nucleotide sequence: TGTGCCAGCAGTACCGATCGTCGACTAGGCGGCATCTACAATGAGCAGTTCTTC.

CDR3 loop: CATSDQYSGGTTDTQYF. In DNA, the CDR3 is TGTGCCACCAGTGATCAATATAGCGGGGGAACCACAGATACGCAGTATTTT. This chain connects TRBV24-1 to TRBJ2-3; the match to TRBD2 covers 9 bases. With V trimmed by 3 bases and J by 2 bases, 8 bases remained unmatched. The CDR3 has 17 amino acids. Germline V gene sequence: CDR1 KGHDR, CDR2 SFDVKD.

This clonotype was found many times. CDR3 residues: CASSSFGELFF. CDR3 nucleotides: TGTGCCAGCAGTTCGTTTGGGGAGCTGTTTTTT. The chain links TRBV28 to TRBJ2-2; D is ambiguous. V was shortened by 4 bases and J by 8 bases, with 5 bases between the two germline ends. The CDR3 has 11 residues. Germline V CDR1 and CDR2: MDHEN, SYDVKM.

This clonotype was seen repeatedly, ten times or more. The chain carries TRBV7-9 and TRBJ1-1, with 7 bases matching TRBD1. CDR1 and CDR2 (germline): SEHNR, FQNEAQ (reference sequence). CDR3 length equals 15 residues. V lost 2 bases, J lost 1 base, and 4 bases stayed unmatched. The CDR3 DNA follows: TGTGCCAGCAGCTTATCTCAGGGGGAGAACACTGAAGCTTTCTTT. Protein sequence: CASSLSQGENTEAFF.

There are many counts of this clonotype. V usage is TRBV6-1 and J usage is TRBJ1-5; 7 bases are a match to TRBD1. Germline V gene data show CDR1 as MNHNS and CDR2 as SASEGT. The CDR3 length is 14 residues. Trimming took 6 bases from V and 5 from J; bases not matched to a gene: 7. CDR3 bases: TGTGCCAGCAGGAGAACAGGGGCTGATCAGCCCCAGCATTTT. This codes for CASRRTGADQPQHF.

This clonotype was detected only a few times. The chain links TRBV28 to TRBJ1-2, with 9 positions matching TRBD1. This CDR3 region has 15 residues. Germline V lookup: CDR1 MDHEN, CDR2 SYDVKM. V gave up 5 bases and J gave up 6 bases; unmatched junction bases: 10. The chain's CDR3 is CASSRTDRGFNGYTF. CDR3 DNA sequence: TGTGCCAGCAGTCGGACGGACAGGGGATTCAATGGCTACACCTTC.

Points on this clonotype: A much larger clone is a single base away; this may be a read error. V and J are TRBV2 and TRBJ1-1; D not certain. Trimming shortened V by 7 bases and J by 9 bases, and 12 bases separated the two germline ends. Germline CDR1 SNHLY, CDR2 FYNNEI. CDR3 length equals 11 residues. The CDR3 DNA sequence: TGTGCCAGCACCATGGGCGGGCAAGCTTTCTTT. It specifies CASTMGGQAFF.

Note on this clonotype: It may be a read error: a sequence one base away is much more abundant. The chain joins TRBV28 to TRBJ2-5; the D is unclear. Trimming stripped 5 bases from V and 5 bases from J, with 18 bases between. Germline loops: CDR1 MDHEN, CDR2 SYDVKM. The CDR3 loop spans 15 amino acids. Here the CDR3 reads CASSPSERTVETQYF. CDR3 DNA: TGTGCCAGCAGTCCATCAGAGAGGACGGTCGAGACCCAGTACTTC.

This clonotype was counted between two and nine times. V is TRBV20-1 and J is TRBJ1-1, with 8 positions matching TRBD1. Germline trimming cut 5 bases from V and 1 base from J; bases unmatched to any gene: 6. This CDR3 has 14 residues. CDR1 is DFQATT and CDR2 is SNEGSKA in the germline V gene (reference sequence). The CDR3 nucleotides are TGCAGTGCTCCCCGGACAGGGTGGAACACTGAAGCTTTCTTT. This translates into CSAPRTGWNTEAFF.

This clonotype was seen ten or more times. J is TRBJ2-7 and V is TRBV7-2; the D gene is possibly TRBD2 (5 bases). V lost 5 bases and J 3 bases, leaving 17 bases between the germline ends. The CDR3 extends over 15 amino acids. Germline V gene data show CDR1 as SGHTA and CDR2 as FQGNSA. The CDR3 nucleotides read TGTGCCAGCAGCATTAGCGAGGGAATATTCTACGAGCAGTACTTC. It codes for CASSISEGIFYEQYF.

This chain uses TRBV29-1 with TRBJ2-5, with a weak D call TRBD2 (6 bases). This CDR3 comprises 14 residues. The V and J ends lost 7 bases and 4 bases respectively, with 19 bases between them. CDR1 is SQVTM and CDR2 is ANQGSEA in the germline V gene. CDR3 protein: CSGSGSWLGETQYF. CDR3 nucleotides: TGCAGCGGCAGCGGGTCGTGGCTGGGAGAGACCCAGTACTTC.

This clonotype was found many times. In nucleotides, the CDR3 is TGCAGCGTTGGACAGCACTATGGCTACACCTTC. It yields the protein CSVGQHYGYTF. This chain uses TRBV29-1 with TRBJ1-2; D is perhaps TRBD1 (5 bases). V was shortened by 4 bases and J by 3 bases, with 6 bases between the two germline ends. The V gene's germline CDR1 is SQVTM and CDR2 ANQGSEA. This CDR3 is built from 11 residues.

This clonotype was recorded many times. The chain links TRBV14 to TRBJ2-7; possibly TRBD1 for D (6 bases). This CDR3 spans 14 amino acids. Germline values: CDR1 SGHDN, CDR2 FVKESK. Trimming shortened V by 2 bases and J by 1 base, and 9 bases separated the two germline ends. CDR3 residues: CASSQWDKSYEQYF. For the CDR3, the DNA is TGTGCCAGCAGCCAATGGGACAAATCCTACGAGCAGTACTTC.